This is a list of T cell receptor beta chains from one sample in a study of OX40 agonist ivuxolimab in advanced cancers. The assay was immunoSEQ multiplex PCR, and TCRdb's table has in-frame clones only and misses some. The sample has about 57,000 clones, about 83% seen once. The sample was CD4+ or CD8+ T cells sorted from blood, taken in a trial of the OX40 agonist ivuxolimab. The receptors were sampled from an adult with an advanced solid tumor such as melanoma, head and neck, liver or kidney cancer. Each CDR3 is given with its conserved first and last residue. A D gene is named only where the DNA matches it firmly. The size field is filled for only some rows; it gives once, few, many or a size class.

TRBV5-1,NA,NA,TRBJ1-1,TGCGCCAGCAGCTCAGCGACAGGGAACACTGAAGCTTTCTTT,CASSSATGNTEAFF
TRBV28,TRBD1,NA,TRBJ1-2,TGTGCCAGCAGTTTTAGAAGGCCGGGACAGACTTCTAACTATGGCTACACCTTC,CASSFRRPGQTSNYGYTF
TRBV7-2,NA,NA,TRBJ1-5,TGTGCCAGCAGCCCAATGGTCGGTTCCAATCAGCCCCAGCATTTT,CASSPMVGSNQPQHF
TRBV7-2,NA,NA,TRBJ2-3,TGTGCCAGCAGCCCGGTGGATAGCGGACGTCCAGATACGCAGTATTTT,CASSPVDSGRPDTQYF
TRBV10-2,TRBD1,NA,TRBJ1-2,TGCGCCAGCAGTCCCGGGACAGTCTATGGCTACACCTTC,CASSPGTVYGYTF
TRBV5-4,NA,NA,TRBJ1-2,TGTGCCAGCAGCTCCTCCACAGGAGACTATGGCTACACCTTC,CASSSSTGDYGYTF
TRBV6-6,NA,NA,TRBJ1-5,TGTGCCAGCAGTGATCCGGGCCTAGGGAATCAGCCCCAGCATTTT,CASSDPGLGNQPQHF
TRBV4-1,NA,NA,TRBJ1-3,TGCGCCAGCAGCCAAGGTGCTGGGTACTCTGGAAACACCATATATTTT,CASSQGAGYSGNTIYF
TRBV6-1,NA,NA,TRBJ1-5,TGTGCCAGCAGTGGGGTTGAGGGGTTCAATCAGCCCCAGCATTTT,CASSGVEGFNQPQHF
TRBV6-6,TRBD1,NA,TRBJ1-6,TGTGCCAGCAGTTACGGGGACAGGGGAGGTTCACCCCTCCACTTT,CASSYGDRGGSPLHF
TRBV11-3,TRBD1,NA,TRBJ1-1,TGTGCCAGCAGCCGGGACAGGGGTGGGACTGAAGCTTTCTTT,CASSRDRGGTEAFF
TRBV21-1,NA,NA,TRBJ1-1,TGTGCCAGCAGCAAAGACGGTGACAGGAACACTGAAGCTTTCTTT,CASSKDGDRNTEAFF
TRBV11-3,TRBD2,NA,TRBJ2-7,TGTGCCAGCAGCTGGGGGGGGAAACCCTCCTACGAGCAGTACTTC,CASSWGGKPSYEQYF
TRBV28,NA,NA,TRBJ2-1,TGTGCCAGCAGTTTATTAGGGGGACTTATAAATGAGCAGTTCTTC,CASSLLGGLINEQFF
TRBV19,TRBD1,NA,TRBJ2-7,TGTGCCAGTAGCCGGGACAGGGACTCCTACGAGCAGTACTTC,CASSRDRDSYEQYF
TRBV5-6,TRBD1,NA,TRBJ1-2,TGTGCCAGCAGCTTAGGGCAGGGGGCGTATTCTGGCTACACCTTC,CASSLGQGAYSGYTF
TRBV4-1,TRBD1,NA,TRBJ1-1,TGCGCCAGCAGCCAAGGGTGGGTCCGGACAGGGAACACTGAAGCTTTCTTT,CASSQGWVRTGNTEAFF
TRBV2,NA,NA,TRBJ1-5,TGTGCCAGCAGTGGAAGGAGTTCCCTCGCTCGGTCCCAGCATTTT,CASSGRSSLARSQHF
TRBV5-1,NA,NA,TRBJ2-2,TGCGCCAGCAGCCCGGACAGCCAGTCCGGGGAGCTGTTTTTT,CASSPDSQSGELFF
TRBV30,NA,NA,TRBJ1-4,TGTGCCTGGAGTGTGAATGGGAGAAATGAAAAACTGTTTTTT,CAWSVNGRNEKLFF
TRBV10-3,NA,NA,TRBJ2-4,TGTGCCATCCCCCCGGGGTTGGACATTCAGTACTTC,CAIPPGLDIQYF
TRBV28,TRBD1,NA,TRBJ2-2,TGTGCCAGCAGTTCTCCCACCGGGACAGCGAACACCGGGGAGCTGTTTTTT,CASSSPTGTANTGELFF
TRBV27,NA,NA,TRBJ2-1,TGTGCCAGCCATGTCGGCAGACACAATGAGCAGTTCTTC,CASHVGRHNEQFF
TRBV27,TRBD2,NA,TRBJ2-7,TGTGCCAGCAGTAGGGGACTAGCGGGAACGTCCTACGAGCAGTACTTC,CASSRGLAGTSYEQYF
TRBV9,TRBD1,NA,TRBJ2-7,TGTGCCAGCAGCGTAGCAGGGGGCATGGGAGAGCAGTACTTC,CASSVAGGMGEQYF
TRBV27,NA,NA,TRBJ2-6,TGTGCCAGCAGCCGAATTCAGGGGTCCCAGAGCTCTGGGGCCAACGTCCTGACTTTC,CASSRIQGSQSSGANVLTF
TRBV6-5,TRBD1,NA,TRBJ2-3,TGTGCCAGCCATGGGACCGGGACAGGCATGTATACGCAGTATTTT,CASHGTGTGMYTQYF
TRBV5-4,NA,NA,TRBJ1-2,TGTGCCAGCAGCTTGGGACAGGCGGATGGCTACACCTTC,CASSLGQADGYTF
TRBV29-1,NA,NA,TRBJ2-7,TGCAGCGTTGAAGATTCGGGCGGGGGCAAGCAGTACTTC,CSVEDSGGGKQYF
TRBV5-4,TRBD1,NA,TRBJ1-4,TGTGCCAGCAGCTCGTCCCGGGACAGGGACGGAGAAAAACTGTTTTTT,CASSSSRDRDGEKLFF
TRBV5-1,NA,NA,TRBJ2-5,TGCGCCAGCAGCTCTATGCCGGGGGCTCGGGAGACCCAGTACTTC,CASSSMPGARETQYF
TRBV5-1,NA,NA,TRBJ2-2,TGCGCCAGCAGCTTGGTAGGAGGCCAGGGGATCTTTAACACCGGGGAGCTGTTTTTT,CASSLVGGQGIFNTGELFF
TRBV30,NA,NA,TRBJ2-3,TGTGCCTGGAGCGAGAACACAGATACGCAGTATTTT,CAWSENTDTQYF
TRBV19,TRBD2,NA,TRBJ2-7,TGTGCCAGTAGTAAAAAAGGACTAGCGGAATCCTACGAGCAGTACTTC,CASSKKGLAESYEQYF
TRBV6-5,TRBD1,few,TRBJ1-1,TGTGCCAGCAGGGACAGGGGATTGAACACTGAAGCTTTCTTT,CASRDRGLNTEAFF
TRBV9,TRBD1,few,TRBJ2-3,TGTGCCAGCAGCGAAAACAGGGGGCGAAGCACAGATACGCAGTATTTT,CASSENRGRSTDTQYF
TRBV7-6,TRBD2,NA,TRBJ2-1,TGTGCCAGCAGCGCCCAAGGGCGAGCGGGAGGGCCTTACAATGAGCAGTTCTTC,CASSAQGRAGGPYNEQFF
TRBV2,NA,NA,TRBJ2-6,TGTGCCAGCAGTTCGACAGGCCCCTCTGGGGCCAACGTCCTGACTTTC,CASSSTGPSGANVLTF
TRBV6-6,TRBD2,NA,TRBJ2-1,TGTGCCAGCAGTAAGCCGGGACTAGCGGGAGGGCCCCAGCAGTTCTTC,CASSKPGLAGGPQQFF
TRBV7-9,NA,NA,TRBJ2-2,TGTGCCAGCAGCTTAGGAGGGGGCACCGGGGAGCTGTTTTTT,CASSLGGGTGELFF
TRBV25-1,NA,NA,TRBJ1-4,TGTGCCAGCAGTGAATCCCTCGGAGGGGCGACTAATGAAAAACTGTTTTTT,CASSESLGGATNEKLFF
TRBV6-5,TRBD1,NA,TRBJ1-2,TGTGCCAGCAGTTACCGTGGACAGGGGAACTATGGCTACACCTTC,CASSYRGQGNYGYTF
TRBV2,NA,NA,TRBJ2-7,TGTGCCAGCACGGGAGCGCGGGAGCAGTACTTC,CASTGAREQYF
TRBV19,NA,NA,TRBJ2-1,TGTGCCAGTAGTCCGTATGCCTACAATGAGCAGTTCTTC,CASSPYAYNEQFF
TRBV7-9,TRBD2,NA,TRBJ2-3,TGTGCCAGCAGCTTTCGCGTAGCGGGGGGCACAGATACGCAGTATTTT,CASSFRVAGGTDTQYF
TRBV5-1,NA,NA,TRBJ2-2,TGCGCCAGCAGCTTGGGGGTCGCGGTGTATTCCGGGGAGCTGTTTTTT,CASSLGVAVYSGELFF
TRBV25-1,TRBD1,NA,TRBJ2-2,TGTGCCAGCAGTCCCGGGACAGGGACCACCGGGGAGCTGTTTTTT,CASSPGTGTTGELFF
TRBV15,TRBD1,NA,TRBJ1-1,TGTGCCACCAGCAAGGGACAGTCGGGCACTGAAGCTTTCTTT,CATSKGQSGTEAFF
TRBV6-6,NA,NA,TRBJ1-1,TGTGCCAGCAGTCCCCGACAGAGCTCGAACACTGAAGCTTTCTTT,CASSPRQSSNTEAFF
TRBV11-3,NA,NA,TRBJ1-1,TGTGCCAGCAATTCCCCGGCGAGGACTGAAGCTTTCTTT,CASNSPARTEAFF
TRBV18,NA,NA,TRBJ2-7,TGTGCCAGCTCATCGGACGGCTACGAGCAGTACTTC,CASSSDGYEQYF